The clone carrying this TCR beta chain showed up just a few times. Antigen unknown. This sample was included in a study of human T cells and chemical hapten exposure. As for the study in general: Diphenylcyclopropenone doses were given weekly to the scalps of patients across the roughly 23-week study. Findings and caveats of the study: Sensitizing with DPC caused no change in TCRs above 1 in 1000 frequency.

TCRdb processed the RACE reads anew with MiXCR; each CDR3 protein has one entry. In the table there are roughly 50,000 distinct CDR3 sequences, 11% of which are singletons. V was clipped by 7 bases and J by 4 bases, with 10 bases between them. Germline V CDR1 and CDR2: MDHEN, SYDVKM. The CDR3 is made up of 12 amino acids. Described time point: patch test 1, 2 weeks after DPC sensitization. Noted treatment: therapeutic diphenylcyclopropenone sensitization with weekly scalp DPC. It was from unfractionated whole blood that total RNA was extracted. Each donor was an alopecia patient between 18 and 70 years of age who qualified for DPC.

The chain recombines TRBV28 with TRBJ1-2; D is unresolved. This material consisted of whole blood, taken in connection with sensitization to the hapten diphenylcyclopropenone (DPC). The clonotype was recovered from a woman aged 35 to 49 with alopecia areata. Some clones in this sample may be carry-over from other donors' samples. The CDR3 spells CASTPEGYGYTF. CDR3 nucleotides: TGTGCCAGCACTCCGGAGGGCTATGGCTACACCTTC.